The present entry profiles one T cell receptor (beta chain) with its context. These data come from a study of blood T cell repertoires in COVID-19. On the study more broadly: Samples of COVID-19 (acute and convalescent) were obtained from the United States, Italy and Spain. The cDNA or gDNA used as material had been derived from T cells, B-cell-depleted T cells, or PBMCs.

In the authors' workflow: Reference gene primer amplification gave nucleated cell count estimates. Clones were sequenced by immunoSEQ multiplex PCR, and TCRdb holds only the in-frame ones, with some missing. D and trimming come from the DNA, and the V and J calls and clone size come from that table. The sample includes 80,000 or so clones, approximately 89% of them seen just once. Germline-derived CDR1 and CDR2 are SGHTA and FQGNSA. The CDR3 consists of 14 residues. V was shortened by 1 base and J by 5 bases, with 11 bases between the two germline ends. This clonotype originated in a man aged 45-65 years with acute or convalescent COVID-19. The genes are TRBV7-2 and TRBJ2-5, with D maybe TRBD2 (5 bases). Sequencing was performed on peripheral blood. The CDR3 spells CASSLGGPGETQYF. The CDR3 DNA is TGTGCCAGCAGCTTAGGCGGGCCGGGGGAGACCCAGTACTTC.